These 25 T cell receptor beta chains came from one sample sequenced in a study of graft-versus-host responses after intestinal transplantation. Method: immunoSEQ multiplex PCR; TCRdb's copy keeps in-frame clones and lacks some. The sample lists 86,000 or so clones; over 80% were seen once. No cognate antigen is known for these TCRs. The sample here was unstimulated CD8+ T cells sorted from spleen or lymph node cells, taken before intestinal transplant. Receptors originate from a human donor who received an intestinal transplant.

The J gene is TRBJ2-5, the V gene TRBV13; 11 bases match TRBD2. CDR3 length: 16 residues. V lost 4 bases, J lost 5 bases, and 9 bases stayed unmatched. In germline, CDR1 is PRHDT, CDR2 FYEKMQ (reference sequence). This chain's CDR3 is CASSSGTSGVWETQYF. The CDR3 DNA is TGTGCCAGCAGCTCCGGGACTAGCGGCGTTTGGGAGACCCAGTACTTC.

For the CDR3, the DNA is TGTGCCAGCACAGACAGTAACTACAATGAGCAGTTCTTC. Its protein is CASTDSNYNEQFF. J is TRBJ2-1 and V is TRBV28, with D perhaps matching TRBD1 (5 bases). Germline-derived CDR1 and CDR2 are MDHEN and SYDVKM. The CDR3 has 13 amino acids. V lost 7 bases to trimming and J lost 3 bases, with 10 bases between them.

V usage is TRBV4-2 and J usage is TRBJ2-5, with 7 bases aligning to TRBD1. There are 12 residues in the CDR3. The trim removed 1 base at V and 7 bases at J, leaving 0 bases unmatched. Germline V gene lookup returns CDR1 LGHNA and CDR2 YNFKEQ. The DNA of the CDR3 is TGTGCCAGCAGCCAAGGGACAGGGACCCAGTACTTC. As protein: CASSQGTGTQYF.

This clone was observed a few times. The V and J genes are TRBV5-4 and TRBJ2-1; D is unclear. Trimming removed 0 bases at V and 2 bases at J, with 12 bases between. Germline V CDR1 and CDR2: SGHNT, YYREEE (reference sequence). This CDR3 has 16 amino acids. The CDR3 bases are TGTGCCAGCAGCTTGGAGTTTTCTGGGCCCTACAATGAGCAGTTCTTC. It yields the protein CASSLEFSGPYNEQFF. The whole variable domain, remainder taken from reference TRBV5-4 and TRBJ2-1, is ETGVTQSPTHLIKTRGQQVTLRCSSQSGHNTVSWYQQALGQGPQFIFQYYREEENGRGNFPPRFSGLQFPNYSSELNVNALELDDSALYLCASSLEFSGPYNEQFFGPGTRLTVL.

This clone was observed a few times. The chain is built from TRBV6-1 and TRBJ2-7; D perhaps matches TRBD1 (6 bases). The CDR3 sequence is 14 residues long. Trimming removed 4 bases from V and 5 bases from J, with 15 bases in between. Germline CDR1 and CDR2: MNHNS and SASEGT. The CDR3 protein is CASSGQQGWDEQYF. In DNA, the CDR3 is TGTGCCAGCAGTGGGCAACAGGGATGGGACGAGCAGTACTTC.

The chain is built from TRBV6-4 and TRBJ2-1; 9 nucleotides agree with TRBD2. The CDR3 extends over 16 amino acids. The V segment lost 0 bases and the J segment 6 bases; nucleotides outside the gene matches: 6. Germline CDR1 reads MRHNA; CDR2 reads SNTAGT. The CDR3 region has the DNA TGTGCCAGCAGTGACTCGTTATCTAGCGGGGTCAATGAGCAGTTCTTC. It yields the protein CASSDSLSSGVNEQFF.

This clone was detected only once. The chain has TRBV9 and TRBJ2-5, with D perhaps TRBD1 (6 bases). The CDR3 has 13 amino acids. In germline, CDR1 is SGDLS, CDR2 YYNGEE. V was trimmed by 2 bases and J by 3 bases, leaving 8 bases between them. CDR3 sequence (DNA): TGTGCCAGCAGCGTGGACAGAGAAGAGACCCAGTACTTC. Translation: CASSVDREETQYF.

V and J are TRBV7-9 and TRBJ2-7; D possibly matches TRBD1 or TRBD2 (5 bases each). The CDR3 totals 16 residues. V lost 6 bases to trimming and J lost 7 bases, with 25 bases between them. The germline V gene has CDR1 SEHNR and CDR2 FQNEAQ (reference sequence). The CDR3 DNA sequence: TGTGCCAGCAGGAAGATTAGCGACAGACCTCCCTTTGAGCAGTACTTC. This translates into CASRKISDRPPFEQYF.

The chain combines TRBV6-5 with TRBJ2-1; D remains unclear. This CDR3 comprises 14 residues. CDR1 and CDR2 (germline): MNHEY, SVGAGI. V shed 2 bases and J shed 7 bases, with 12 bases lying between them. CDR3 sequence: CASSYEGSWNEQFF. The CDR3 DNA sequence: TGTGCCAGCAGTTACGAAGGGTCGTGGAATGAGCAGTTCTTC.

CDR3 bases: TGTGCCAGCAGTGTTAGGGAGCCGCCATATTACGAGCAGTACTTC. This gives the protein CASSVREPPYYEQYF. This chain uses TRBV28 with TRBJ2-7, with TRBD2 as a possible D gene (5 bases). Germline values: CDR1 MDHEN, CDR2 SYDVKM. V was pared by 5 bases and J by 4 bases, with 18 bases between. The CDR3 sequence is 15 residues long. The full variable domain, its missing parts supplied by reference TRBV28 and TRBJ2-7, is DVKVTQSSRYLVKRTGEKVFLECVQDMDHENMFWYRQDPGLGLRLIYFSYDVKMKEKGDIPEGYSVSREKKERFSLILESASTNQTSMYLCASSVREPPYYEQYFGPGTRLTVT.

The CDR3 loop reads CASSDAGARSEAFF. For the CDR3, the DNA is TGTGCCAGCAGTGATGCGGGGGCGCGTTCTGAAGCTTTCTTT. This rearrangement joins TRBV2 to TRBJ1-1, with D possibly matching TRBD1 (6 bases). From germline, CDR1 is SNHLY and CDR2 FYNNEI. The CDR3 length is 14 residues. The germline V and J ends were trimmed by 3 bases and 6 bases, with 14 bases remaining between them.

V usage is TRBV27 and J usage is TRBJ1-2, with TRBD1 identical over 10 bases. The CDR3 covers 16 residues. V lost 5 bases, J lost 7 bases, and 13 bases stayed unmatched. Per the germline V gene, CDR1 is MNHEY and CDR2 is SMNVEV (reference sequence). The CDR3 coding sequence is TGTGCCAGCAGTCGACTTCCCGGGACAGGGGAAGCTGGCTACACCTTC. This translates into CASSRLPGTGEAGYTF.

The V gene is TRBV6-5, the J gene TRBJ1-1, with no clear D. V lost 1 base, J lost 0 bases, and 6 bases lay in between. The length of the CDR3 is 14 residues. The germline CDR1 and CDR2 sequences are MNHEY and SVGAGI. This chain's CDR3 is CASSYFGMNTEAFF. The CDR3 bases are TGTGCCAGCAGTTACTTCGGAATGAACACTGAAGCTTTCTTT.

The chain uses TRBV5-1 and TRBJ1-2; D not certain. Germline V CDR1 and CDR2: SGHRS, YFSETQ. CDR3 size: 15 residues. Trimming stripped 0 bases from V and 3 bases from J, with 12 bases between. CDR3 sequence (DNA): TGCGCCAGCAGCTTGGGGATAGAGGGATACTATGGCTACACCTTC. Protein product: CASSLGIEGYYGYTF.

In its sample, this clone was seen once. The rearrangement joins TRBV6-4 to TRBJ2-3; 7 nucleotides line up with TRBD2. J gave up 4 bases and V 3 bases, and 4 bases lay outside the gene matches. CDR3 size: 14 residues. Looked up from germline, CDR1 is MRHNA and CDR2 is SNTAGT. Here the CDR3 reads CASSEGGSADTQYF. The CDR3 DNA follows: TGTGCCAGCAGTGAGGGCGGGAGCGCAGATACGCAGTATTTT.

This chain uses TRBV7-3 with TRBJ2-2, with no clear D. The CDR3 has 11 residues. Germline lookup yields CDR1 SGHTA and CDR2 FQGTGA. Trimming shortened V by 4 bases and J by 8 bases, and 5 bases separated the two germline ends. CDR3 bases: TGTGCCAGCAGCTCCAGAGGGGAGCTGTTTTTT. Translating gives CASSSRGELFF.

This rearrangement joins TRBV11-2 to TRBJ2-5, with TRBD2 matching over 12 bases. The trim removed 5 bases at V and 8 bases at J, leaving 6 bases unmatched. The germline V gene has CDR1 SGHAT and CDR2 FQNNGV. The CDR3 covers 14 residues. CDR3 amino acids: CASSPPTSGGTQYF. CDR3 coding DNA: TGTGCCAGCAGCCCGCCGACTAGCGGGGGAACCCAGTACTTC.

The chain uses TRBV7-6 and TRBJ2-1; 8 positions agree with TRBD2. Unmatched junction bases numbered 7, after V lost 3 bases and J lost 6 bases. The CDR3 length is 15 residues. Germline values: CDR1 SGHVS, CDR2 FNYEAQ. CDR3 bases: TGTGCCAGCAGCTTGTTCGGGGGGGCCCCCAATGAGCAGTTCTTC. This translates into CASSLFGGAPNEQFF.

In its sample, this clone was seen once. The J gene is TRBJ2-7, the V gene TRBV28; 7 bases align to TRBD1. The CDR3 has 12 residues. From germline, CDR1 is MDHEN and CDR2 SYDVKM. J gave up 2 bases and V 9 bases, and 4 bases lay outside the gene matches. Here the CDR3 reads CASQTGTYEQYF. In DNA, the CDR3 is TGTGCCAGTCAGACAGGGACCTACGAGCAGTACTTC. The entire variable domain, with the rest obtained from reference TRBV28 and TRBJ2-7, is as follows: DVKVTQSSRYLVKRTGEKVFLECVQDMDHENMFWYRQDPGLGLRLIYFSYDVKMKEKGDIPEGYSVSREKKERFSLILESASTNQTSMYLCASQTGTYEQYFGPGTRLTVT.

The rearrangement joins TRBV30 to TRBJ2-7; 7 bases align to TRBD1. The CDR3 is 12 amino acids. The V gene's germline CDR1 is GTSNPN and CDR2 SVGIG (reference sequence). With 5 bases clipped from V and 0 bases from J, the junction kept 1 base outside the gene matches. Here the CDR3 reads CAWGQVSYEQYF. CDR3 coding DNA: TGTGCCTGGGGACAGGTCTCCTACGAGCAGTACTTC.

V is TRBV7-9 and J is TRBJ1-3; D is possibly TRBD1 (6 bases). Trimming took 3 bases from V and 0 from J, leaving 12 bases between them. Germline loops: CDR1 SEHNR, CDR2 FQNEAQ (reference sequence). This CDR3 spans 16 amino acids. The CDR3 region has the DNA TGTGCCAGCAGCTTGAGGACAGCTAGCTCTGGAAACACCATATATTTT. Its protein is CASSLRTASSGNTIYF. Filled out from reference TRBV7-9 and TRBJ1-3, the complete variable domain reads DTGVSQNPRHKITKRGQNVTFRCDPISEHNRLYWYRQTLGQGPEFLTYFQNEAQLEKSRLLSDRFSAERPKGSFSTLEIQRTEQGDSAMYLCASSLRTASSGNTIYFGEGSWLTVV.

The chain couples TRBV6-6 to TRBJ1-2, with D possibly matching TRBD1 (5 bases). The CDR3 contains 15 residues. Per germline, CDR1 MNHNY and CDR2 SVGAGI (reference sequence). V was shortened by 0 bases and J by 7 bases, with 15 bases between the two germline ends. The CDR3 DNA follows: TGTGCCAGCAGTTACTCGACTTGGGGCGGCTGTGGCTACACCTTC. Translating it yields CASSYSTWGGCGYTF.

CDR3 residues: CASSSDRQAWGEQYF. CDR3 DNA sequence: TGTGCCAGCAGCTCGGACAGGCAAGCTTGGGGCGAGCAGTACTTC. J is TRBJ2-7 and V is TRBV5-5, with TRBD1 matching 7 bases. Losses at the gene ends were 3 bases for V and 6 bases for J; bases not matched to a gene: 12. Looked up from germline, CDR1 is SGHKS and CDR2 is YYEKEE (reference sequence). The length of the CDR3 is 15 residues.

The CDR3 loop reads CASSSGLAGRDTDTQYF. The CDR3 DNA is TGTGCCAGCAGTTCGGGACTAGCGGGAAGGGACACAGATACGCAGTATTTT. The rearrangement uses TRBV27 and TRBJ2-3; 13 bases align to TRBD2. Germline V gene sequence: CDR1 MNHEY, CDR2 SMNVEV (reference sequence). V trimming: 4 bases; J trimming: 2 bases; junction bases outside the gene matches: 6. There are 17 residues in the CDR3.

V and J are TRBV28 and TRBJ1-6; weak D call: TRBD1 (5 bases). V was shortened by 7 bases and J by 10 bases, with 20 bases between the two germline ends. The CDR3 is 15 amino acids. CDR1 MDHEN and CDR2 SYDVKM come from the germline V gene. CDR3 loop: CASIPVGESRSPLHF. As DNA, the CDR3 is TGTGCCAGCATCCCGGTAGGGGAGAGCAGATCACCCCTCCACTTT.